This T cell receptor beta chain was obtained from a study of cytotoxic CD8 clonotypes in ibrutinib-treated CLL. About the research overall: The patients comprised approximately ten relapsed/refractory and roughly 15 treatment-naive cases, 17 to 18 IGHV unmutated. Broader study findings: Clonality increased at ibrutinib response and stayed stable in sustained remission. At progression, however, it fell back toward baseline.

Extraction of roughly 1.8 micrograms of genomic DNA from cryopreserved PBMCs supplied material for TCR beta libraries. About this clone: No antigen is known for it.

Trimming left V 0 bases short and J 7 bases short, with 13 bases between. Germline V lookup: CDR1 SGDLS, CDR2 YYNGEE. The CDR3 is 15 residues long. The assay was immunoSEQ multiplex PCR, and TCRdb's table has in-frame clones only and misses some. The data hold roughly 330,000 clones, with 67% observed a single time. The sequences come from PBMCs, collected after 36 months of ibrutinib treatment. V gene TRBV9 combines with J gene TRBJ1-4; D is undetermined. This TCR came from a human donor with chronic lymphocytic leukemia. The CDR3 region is CASSVGEGRGEKLFF. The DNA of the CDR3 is TGTGCCAGCAGCGTAGGCGAAGGGCGAGGTGAAAAACTGTTTTTT.